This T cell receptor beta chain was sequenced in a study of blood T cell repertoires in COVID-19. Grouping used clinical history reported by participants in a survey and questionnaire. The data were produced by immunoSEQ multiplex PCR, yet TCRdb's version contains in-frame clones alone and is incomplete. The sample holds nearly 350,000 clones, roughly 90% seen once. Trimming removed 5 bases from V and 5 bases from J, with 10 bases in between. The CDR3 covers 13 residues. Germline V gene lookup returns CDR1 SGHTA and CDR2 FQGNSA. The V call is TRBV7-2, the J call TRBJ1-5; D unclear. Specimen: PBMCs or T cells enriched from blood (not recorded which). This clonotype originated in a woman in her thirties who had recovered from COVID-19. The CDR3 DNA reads TGTGCCAGCAGCATTACCCAGGATCAGCCCCAGCATTTT. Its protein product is CASSITQDQPQHF.